This passage covers 32 T cell receptor beta chains from one sample sequenced in a study of OX40 agonist ivuxolimab in advanced cancers. Some clones are missing from TCRdb's copy, which holds only in-frame ones; the method was immunoSEQ multiplex PCR. Counted here are roughly 50,000 clones, roughly three quarters occurring once; the ten biggest clones make up around 7.8%. This specimen consisted of CD4+ or CD8+ T cells sorted from blood, obtained in a trial of the OX40 agonist ivuxolimab. The receptors come from an adult with an advanced solid tumor such as melanoma, head and neck, liver or kidney cancer.

The chain is built from TRBV15 and TRBJ2-5, with TRBD2 as a possible D gene (6 bases). Trimming removed 2 bases at V and 3 bases at J, with 13 bases between. The CDR3 length is 15 residues. Per the germline V gene, CDR1 is LNHNV and CDR2 is YYDKDF (reference sequence). This CDR3 reads CATSRPGLLKETQYF. In DNA form, the CDR3 reads TGTGCCACCAGCAGACCGGGACTTTTGAAAGAGACCCAGTACTTC.

V gene TRBV6-1 combines with J gene TRBJ2-3, with TRBD2 matching over 7 bases. CDR3 size: 15 residues. The trim removed 3 bases at V and 2 bases at J, leaving 5 bases unmatched. Germline CDR1 MNHNS, CDR2 SASEGT. The CDR3, as DNA: TGTGCCAGCAGTGATTGGCGGGGGTTCACAGATACGCAGTATTTT. Translating it yields CASSDWRGFTDTQYF.

The chain joins TRBV11-3 to TRBJ2-7; no reliable D call. CDR1 and CDR2 from the germline V gene are SGHNT and YENEEA. This CDR3 is 12 amino acids long. V lost 0 bases and J lost 4, with 4 bases in between. In DNA, the CDR3 is TGTGCCAGCAGCTTAGAAGGGTACGAGCAGTACTTC. Translating gives CASSLEGYEQYF.

The rearrangement joins TRBV7-7 to TRBJ2-3; 14 nucleotides match TRBD2. V lost 0 bases, J lost 4 bases, and 3 bases stayed unmatched. The CDR3 runs to 17 residues. In germline, CDR1 is SSHAT, CDR2 FNYEAQ (reference sequence). CDR3 amino acids: CASSLAPGLAGADTQYF. CDR3 nucleotides: TGTGCCAGCAGCTTAGCCCCGGGACTAGCGGGAGCAGATACGCAGTATTTT.

This chain connects TRBV9 to TRBJ1-2; D gene ambiguous. Trimming cost V 0 bases and J 8 bases, with 14 bases left between them. CDR3 size: 14 residues. CDR1 and CDR2 (germline): SGDLS, YYNGEE. CDR3 protein: CASSVDPGAGGYTF. CDR3 sequence (DNA): TGTGCCAGCAGCGTAGACCCAGGAGCTGGGGGCTACACCTTC.

This chain connects TRBV30 to TRBJ1-1; 8 bases are shared with TRBD1. Germline V gene lookup returns CDR1 GTSNPN and CDR2 SVGIG (reference sequence). The CDR3 covers 13 residues. V trimming: 0 bases; J trimming: 4 bases; junction bases outside the gene matches: 1. CDR3 sequence reads: CAWSVTGATEAFF. CDR3 nucleotides: TGTGCCTGGAGTGTGACAGGGGCCACTGAAGCTTTCTTT. The entire variable domain, with the rest obtained from reference TRBV30 and TRBJ1-1, is as follows: SQTIHQWPATLVQPVGSPLSLECTVEGTSNPNLYWYRQAAGRGLQLLFYSVGIGQISSEVPQNLSASRPQDRQFILSSKKLLLSDSGFYLCAWSVTGATEAFFGQGTRLTVV.

This chain uses TRBV4-3 with TRBJ1-2; a weak D match, TRBD1 (6 bases). This CDR3 contains 12 residues. The germline V and J ends were trimmed by 6 bases and 5 bases, with 10 bases remaining between them. Germline V gives CDR1 LGHNA, CDR2 YSLEER. The CDR3 coding sequence is TGCGCCAGCAGTCACAGGGATTATGGCTACACCTTC. Translation: CASSHRDYGYTF.

J is TRBJ1-2 and V is TRBV7-2; D is ambiguous. V lost 3 bases, J lost 2 bases, and 7 bases lay in between. CDR1 and CDR2 from the germline V gene are SGHTA and FQGNSA. The CDR3 is made up of 13 amino acids. The CDR3 nucleotides read TGTGCCAGCAGCTTCGACGGAAACTATGGCTACACCTTC. This translates into CASSFDGNYGYTF.

This chain links TRBV5-1 with TRBJ2-3; the match to TRBD2 covers 9 bases. The CDR3 spans 14 residues. Germline V gene data show CDR1 as SGHRS and CDR2 as YFSETQ. V lost 4 bases to trimming and J lost 2 bases; unmatched junction nucleotides: 2. The CDR3 DNA reads TGCGCCAGCAGCGGACTAGCGCACACAGATACGCAGTATTTT. It yields the protein CASSGLAHTDTQYF.

The chain links TRBV7-2 to TRBJ2-2; 7 positions match TRBD2. Germline V gives CDR1 SGHTA, CDR2 FQGNSA. The CDR3 consists of 15 residues. J gave up 3 bases and V 7 bases, and 8 bases lay outside the gene matches. CDR3 amino acids: CASTPHGGYTGELFF. In DNA, the CDR3 is TGTGCCAGCACCCCCCACGGGGGGTACACCGGGGAGCTGTTTTTT.

CDR3 nucleotide sequence: TGTGCCAGCAGCGTAGGCAGGGAGGGTGGCTACACCTTC. It translates to CASSVGREGGYTF. The V and J genes are TRBV9 and TRBJ1-2, with a weak D call TRBD1 (5 bases). CDR3 length: 13 amino acids. Trimming removed 0 bases from V and 7 bases from J, with 10 bases in between. Germline V CDR1 and CDR2: SGDLS, YYNGEE.

The V and J genes are TRBV5-6 and TRBJ2-2; D is perhaps TRBD2 (5 bases). Germline V lookup: CDR1 SGHDT, CDR2 YYEEEE. The CDR3 covers 14 residues. The V end lost 3 bases, the J end lost 5 bases, and 11 bases lay between the germline ends. CDR3 in amino acids: CASSWRGQTGELFF. As DNA, the CDR3 is TGTGCCAGCAGCTGGAGAGGGCAGACCGGGGAGCTGTTTTTT.

This chain joins TRBV18 and TRBJ1-1; 7 nucleotides line up with TRBD1. V trimming: 2 bases; J trimming: 7 bases; junction bases outside the gene matches: 4. Germline V CDR1 and CDR2: KGHSH, LQKENI. The CDR3 consists of 13 residues. The CDR3 reads CASSPGTEGEAFF. CDR3 nucleotide sequence: TGTGCCAGCTCACCAGGGACAGAGGGTGAAGCTTTCTTT.

The V call is TRBV2, the J call TRBJ1-1, with D possibly TRBD1 on 5 matching bases. Trimming removed 4 bases at V and 3 bases at J, with 9 bases between. This CDR3 is built from 13 residues. Germline CDR1 SNHLY, CDR2 FYNNEI. CDR3 residues: CASSGGRYTEAFF. CDR3 DNA: TGTGCCAGCAGTGGGGGGAGATACACTGAAGCTTTCTTT.

The chain couples TRBV7-9 to TRBJ2-7; 11 bases map to TRBD2. The CDR3 consists of 15 residues. Germline values: CDR1 SEHNR, CDR2 FQNEAQ (reference sequence). V was clipped by 8 bases and J by 3 bases; unmatched bases: 9. The DNA of the CDR3 is TGTGCCAGCCGCCCGACTAGCGGGGCGATCTACGAGCAGTACTTC. Amino acid sequence: CASRPTSGAIYEQYF.

This clone was recorded a few times. The germline gene is not matched at one end of the junction; a read error may be the cause. The CDR3 DNA is TGTGCCAGCAGCTTGAGACCTAGTTCCTACGAGCAGTACTTC. Protein: CASSLRPSSYEQYF. This sequence joins TRBV5-3 and TRBJ2-7; D is uncertain. TRBV5-3 is an open reading frame, and its role is uncertain. This CDR3 has 14 amino acids.

The chain links TRBV4-2 to TRBJ2-7; weak D call: TRBD2 (6 bases). Germline-derived CDR1 and CDR2 are LGHNA and YNFKEQ. The CDR3 runs 15 residues. V was clipped by 4 bases and J by 3 bases, with 16 bases between them. CDR3 sequence reads: CASSLGGGESYEQYF. The CDR3 region has the DNA TGTGCCAGCAGCCTGGGAGGAGGGGAGAGCTACGAGCAGTACTTC.

CDR3 loop: CASRKSRGRESYGYTF. DNA for the CDR3: TGTGCCAGCAGAAAAAGCAGGGGCAGGGAGTCCTATGGCTACACCTTC. J is TRBJ1-2 and V is TRBV11-2; D possibly corresponds to TRBD1 (6 bases). This CDR3 is 16 amino acids long. The V end was cut by 6 bases, the J end by 4 bases, with 21 bases between. Germline CDR1 is SGHAT and CDR2 is FQNNGV.

This chain uses TRBV7-9 with TRBJ2-5; D is uncertain. V dropped 5 bases and J dropped 0 bases, with 13 bases sitting between them. CDR3 size: 15 residues. The germline V gene encodes CDR1 SEHNR and CDR2 FQNEAQ (reference sequence). CDR3 in amino acids: CASSRLDRYQETQYF. The CDR3 DNA reads TGTGCCAGCAGCCGCCTGGATCGGTACCAAGAGACCCAGTACTTC. Full variable domain (outside the CDR3, taken from reference TRBV7-9 and TRBJ2-5): DTGVSQNPRHKITKRGQNVTFRCDPISEHNRLYWYRQTLGQGPEFLTYFQNEAQLEKSRLLSDRFSAERPKGSFSTLEIQRTEQGDSAMYLCASSRLDRYQETQYFGPGTRLLVL.

The CDR3 bases are TGTGCCAGCAGCTTATCTAGGCTGAACACTGAAGCTTTCTTT. Protein: CASSLSRLNTEAFF. The J gene is TRBJ1-1, the V gene TRBV7-9; D is unresolved. This CDR3 is 14 amino acids long. Trimming took 2 bases from V and 0 from J, leaving 7 bases between them. CDR1 SEHNR and CDR2 FQNEAQ come from the germline V gene (reference sequence).

V and J are TRBV15 and TRBJ2-7; 13 nucleotides match TRBD2. Germline loops: CDR1 LNHNV, CDR2 YYDKDF (reference sequence). After removal of 5 bases from V and 2 bases from J, the junction contained 6 bases not matched to a gene. The CDR3 contains 16 residues. The CDR3 loop reads CATSGSGLAGAYEQYF. CDR3 DNA sequence: TGTGCCACCAGCGGAAGCGGACTAGCGGGAGCCTACGAGCAGTACTTC.

This clone came up once. This chain connects TRBV5-6 to TRBJ2-5; 8 nucleotides line up with TRBD1. CDR1 and CDR2 from the germline V gene are SGHDT and YYEEEE. This CDR3 comprises 16 residues. With 4 bases clipped from V and 5 bases from J, the junction kept 13 bases outside the gene matches. CDR3 sequence reads: CASSPRGQAIVETQYF. The CDR3 nucleotides read TGTGCCAGCAGCCCCCGGGGACAGGCTATCGTGGAGACCCAGTACTTC.

This chain connects TRBV30 to TRBJ1-2; D gene unclear. V was clipped by 4 bases and J by 4 bases, with 16 bases between them. The CDR3 contains 14 residues. CDR1 and CDR2 (germline): GTSNPN, SVGIG (reference sequence). CDR3 in DNA: TGTGCCTGGACGGTTGAGAATTGGGTCTATGGCTACACCTTC. Translated: CAWTVENWVYGYTF.

This chain uses TRBV18 with TRBJ1-1; D gene uncertain. Germline loops: CDR1 KGHSH, CDR2 LQKENI. Trimming took off 4 bases at V and 3 bases at J, with 12 bases between the two ends. The CDR3 totals 14 residues. The CDR3 region has the DNA TGTGCCAGCTCACATATCGGAAGGTACACTGAAGCTTTCTTT. It yields the protein CASSHIGRYTEAFF.

V usage is TRBV29-1 and J usage is TRBJ2-7, with a weak D call TRBD2 (5 bases). Germline-derived CDR1 and CDR2 are SQVTM and ANQGSEA. The CDR3 has 14 amino acids. Trimming shortened V by 1 base and J by 5 bases, and 15 bases separated the two germline ends. The CDR3: CSVEGGKGADEQYF. In nucleotides, the CDR3 is TGCAGCGTTGAAGGTGGGAAAGGAGCGGACGAGCAGTACTTC.

The chain joins TRBV28 to TRBJ2-3; weak D call: TRBD1 (5 bases). The CDR3 has 14 residues. Germline assignment: CDR1 MDHEN and CDR2 SYDVKM. V was pared by 3 bases and J by 4 bases, with 11 bases between. In nucleotides, the CDR3 is TGTGCCAGCAGTTTCCCCAGGGTCGCAGATACGCAGTATTTT. Amino acids: CASSFPRVADTQYF.

This chain connects TRBV19 to TRBJ1-4, with D perhaps TRBD1 (5 bases). In germline, CDR1 is LNHDA, CDR2 SQIVND (reference sequence). Trimming shortened V by 6 bases and J by 8 bases, and 10 bases separated the two germline ends. The CDR3 length is 12 residues. The CDR3 sequence is CASSWEGEKLFF. CDR3 nucleotide sequence: TGTGCCAGTAGCTGGGAGGGGGAAAAACTGTTTTTT.

The genes are TRBV6-5 and TRBJ2-7; a possible D gene is TRBD2 (6 bases). Germline values: CDR1 MNHEY, CDR2 SVGAGI. The V end lost 5 bases, the J end lost 5 bases, and 7 bases lay between the germline ends. The CDR3 totals 11 residues. This CDR3 reads CASSREDEQYF. In nucleotides, the CDR3 is TGTGCCAGCAGTAGGGAGGACGAGCAGTACTTC.

The J gene is TRBJ1-5, the V gene TRBV7-2; tentative D call: TRBD1 (6 bases). Germline V gives CDR1 SGHTA, CDR2 FQGNSA. This CDR3 is 13 amino acids long. V was cut by 4 bases and J by 4 bases, with 8 bases left in between. The CDR3 reads CASSYQGNQPQHF. The CDR3 DNA reads TGTGCCAGCAGCTACCAGGGGAATCAGCCCCAGCATTTT.

This sequence joins TRBV5-6 and TRBJ2-1; D is undetermined. The CDR3 spans 12 residues. V was pared by 4 bases and J by 6 bases, with 8 bases between. Per germline, CDR1 SGHDT and CDR2 YYEEEE. CDR3 loop: CASSVDGNEQFF. As DNA, the CDR3 is TGTGCCAGCAGCGTGGACGGCAATGAGCAGTTCTTC.

This clone was observed once. V usage is TRBV19 and J usage is TRBJ2-5, with D perhaps given as TRBD1 or TRBD2 (7 bases each). Trimming took 4 bases from V and 7 from J, leaving 13 bases between them. The germline V gene has CDR1 LNHDA and CDR2 SQIVND (reference sequence). This CDR3 region has 13 residues. The CDR3 spells CASSNGRGGTQYF. DNA for the CDR3: TGTGCCAGTAGTAATGGCAGGGGGGGGACCCAGTACTTC.

This chain connects TRBV7-9 to TRBJ1-1; possibly TRBD1 for D (5 bases). CDR3 length: 13 amino acids. Trimming took off 5 bases at V and 0 bases at J, with 7 bases between the two ends. Germline loops: CDR1 SEHNR, CDR2 FQNEAQ (reference sequence). CDR3 sequence: CASSRGMNTEAFF. CDR3 in DNA: TGTGCCAGCAGCCGGGGGATGAACACTGAAGCTTTCTTT.